Reported below is one T cell receptor beta chain. The clone's antigen remains unknown. Per-nucleotide qualities are absent, and no much larger clonotype sits a single base away. The sample is drawn from a study of Ad26.COV2.S vaccination and SARS-CoV-2 variants (dated by TCRdb to the early 2020s). The study in broad terms: Donors in the vaccine arm were drawn from COV1001, a multicentre, randomized, double-blind, placebo-controlled phase I-IIa trial testing Ad26.COV2.S in healthy adults. A total of roughly 30 samples were included in the TCR-sequenced set, comprising some 20 Ad26.COV2.S vaccine recipients, 5 placebo recipients and 8 SARS-CoV-2 convalescent individuals. The specificity and breadth of SARS-CoV-2-reactive T cell receptors after Ad26.COV2.S vaccination were assessed by TCRbeta repertoire sequencing. Dosing of Ad26.COV2.S was intramuscular, at either 5x10^10 or 1x10^11 viral particles, delivered as one shot or as two shots spaced 56 days apart. Investigators remained blinded to trial group allocation during experiments and outcome assessment. Participants in the trial were split at random into five groups of five each, receiving low-dose or high-dose Ad26.COV2.S once or twice, or else placebo on both occasions. Broader findings and caveats from the paper: Comparable non-spike TCR breadth was observed between vaccine and placebo recipients, consistent with only spike being contained in the vaccine. Higher spike-specific TCR breadth was observed in Ad26.COV2.S recipients than in placebo recipients (P = 0.0014). The authors noted that the TCR breadth and depth analyses may have underestimated total T cell responses. The study was not powered to compare responses between vaccine doses or regimens. After vaccination, substantial breadth of spike-specific CD8+ and CD4+ T cell responses was reported.

The immunoSEQ Assay was used to sequence TCRbeta CDR3 regions. After extraction, genomic DNA underwent amplification by bias-controlled multiplex PCR, followed by high-throughput sequencing. Turning to the authors' computational methods: To quantify the absolute abundance of every unique TCRbeta CDR3 region, sequences were collapsed and filtered. T cell fraction was estimated by normalization of TCRbeta template counts to usable DNA, with usable DNA being measured through amplification of reference genes present in all nucleated cells. Repertoire TCRs were annotated as SARS-CoV-2-specific when V gene, CDR3 amino acid sequence and J gene were exactly matched to a known reactive TCR set. The reference SARS-CoV-2 TCR set was derived from MIRA and filtered for enrichment in COVID-19-positive ImmuneCODE repertoires, a step that removed public or cross-reactive TCRs. Using the MIRA antigens, annotated TCRs were further analysed by specific ORF or by position within an ORF. Breadth was defined as the number of annotated unique rearrangements divided by the total number of unique productive rearrangements, and depth was defined as the summed frequency of the annotated unique rearrangements. Two-sided Wilcoxon rank-sum tests were applied when comparing TCR breadth between groups. What TCRdb holds here is the immuneACCESS table cut down to in-frame rearrangements. Part of the clones is not present; checked against another copy, under half of the missing clones reflect an unresolved V gene, and the others are unexplained. V and J calls plus clone size are reproduced from that table; the DNA served to infer D and trimming. This sample holds around 340,000 clones; 88% were observed only once. 5.5% to 7% of the sample goes to the ten largest clones.

The CDR3 spans 12 residues, from the cysteine through the phenylalanine. The only DNA kept is the CDR3, 36 bases in frame from the first base. From the germline V gene (reference sequence), CDR1 is SGHNT and CDR2 is YYREEE. V drops 0 bases and J drops 10 bases, leaving 8 bases in between. The treatment or condition label corresponds to: approximately 18 received Ad26.COV2.S at low or high dose, single or two shots; about 5 received placebo; per-sample allocation not given. Repertoires of vaccine and placebo recipients were sequenced from samples collected on day 63 after the first injection. In Cohort 1b, 25 or so adults aged 18-55 years were enrolled at a single site in Boston, USA, between 29 July and 7 August 2020. As a vaccine, Ad26.COV2.S was a replication-incompetent adenovirus type 26 vector that expressed a prefusion-stabilized SARS-CoV-2 spike protein derived from the original Wuhan strain.

The material sequenced was peripheral blood, taken in a trial of Ad26.COV2.S vaccine versus placebo. The sequence is built from TRBV5-4 and TRBJ2-1; D gene: possibly TRBD1, on 5 matching bases. This receptor was identified in a person between 18 and 65 years old who received the Ad26.COV2.S COVID-19 vaccine or a placebo. The CDR3 reads as follows: CASSLAAGEQFF. The nucleotide sequence reads as follows: TGTGCCAGCAGCTTGGCGGCAGGGGAGCAGTTCTTC.